These 10 T cell receptor beta chains were all obtained from the same sample, sequenced in a study of PD-1 blockade in mismatch repair-deficient tumors. The data were produced by immunoSEQ multiplex PCR, yet TCRdb's version contains in-frame clones alone and is incomplete. The sample yields about 60,000 clones, approximately 90% seen once. The sequencing used peripheral blood, collected 52 weeks after starting pembrolizumab. These receptors were taken from an adult with mismatch repair-deficient cancer.

V usage is TRBV27 and J usage is TRBJ2-7; 10 bases are a match to TRBD2. J was trimmed by 3 bases and V by 5 bases; bases with no gene match: 4. Germline assignment: CDR1 MNHEY and CDR2 SMNVEV (reference sequence). This CDR3 is 14 amino acids long. CDR3 residues: CASSPGLAIYEQYF. DNA for the CDR3: TGTGCCAGCAGTCCGGGACTAGCGATCTACGAGCAGTACTTC.

The chain joins TRBV27 to TRBJ2-1, with a weak D call TRBD2 (6 bases). The CDR3 is made up of 16 amino acids. Trimming shortened V by 4 bases and J by 6 bases, and 19 bases separated the two germline ends. Germline V CDR1 and CDR2: MNHEY, SMNVEV (reference sequence). The CDR3 DNA reads as TGTGCCAGCAGTTCTAGCGACGGGATCCCTCTCAATGAGCAGTTCTTC. Protein: CASSSSDGIPLNEQFF.

This clone was counted only a few times. Here the CDR3 DNA reads TGTGCCAGCAGTGAATTGCAGGACTATGGCTACACCTTC. Its protein product is CASSELQDYGYTF. V is TRBV25-1 and J is TRBJ1-2; no firm D call. The germline V gene has CDR1 MGHDK and CDR2 SYGVNS. The CDR3 runs 13 residues. V dropped 1 base and J dropped 3 bases, with 6 bases sitting between them.

This clone has just a few counts. The chain carries TRBV4-2 and TRBJ2-7; no firm D call. The CDR3 has 13 residues. CDR1 LGHNA and CDR2 YNFKEQ come from the germline V gene. Trimming left V 1 base short and J 3 bases short, with 7 bases between. The CDR3 nucleotides read TGTGCCAGCAGCCAAGTAGTGGGCTACGAGCAGTACTTC. Translated: CASSQVVGYEQYF.

The CDR3 protein is CASSDTQGLQETQYF. CDR3 coding DNA: TGTGCCAGCAGCGATACACAGGGGCTCCAAGAGACCCAGTACTTC. The V and J genes are TRBV6-5 and TRBJ2-5, with 7 bases that match TRBD1. Germline V gene sequence: CDR1 MNHEY, CDR2 SVGAGI. CDR3 size: 15 residues. J gave up 1 base and V 6 bases, and 8 bases lay outside the gene matches.

This clone was observed a handful of times. V and J are TRBV7-9 and TRBJ2-7; perhaps D is TRBD1 or TRBD2 (5 bases each). The CDR3 is 12 amino acids. Germline V lookup: CDR1 SEHNR, CDR2 FQNEAQ (reference sequence). The germline V and J ends were trimmed by 5 bases and 3 bases, with 8 bases remaining between them. CDR3 loop: CASSRDGYEQYF. CDR3 DNA sequence: TGTGCCAGCAGCCGGGACGGCTACGAGCAGTACTTC. The variable domain in full, with the rest retrieved from reference TRBV7-9 and TRBJ2-7, is DTGVSQNPRHKITKRGQNVTFRCDPISEHNRLYWYRQTLGQGPEFLTYFQNEAQLEKSRLLSDRFSAERPKGSFSTLEIQRTEQGDSAMYLCASSRDGYEQYFGPGTRLTVT.

The chain employs TRBV7-3 and TRBJ2-1; 15 bases are a match to TRBD2. The CDR3 sequence is 16 residues long. V shed 1 base, J shed 7 bases, and the junction held 2 bases outside the gene matches. In germline, CDR1 is SGHTA, CDR2 FQGTGA. CDR3 sequence (DNA): TGTGCCAGCAGCTTAAGTGGGACTAGCGGGAGGAATGAGCAGTTCTTC. Residues: CASSLSGTSGRNEQFF.

The chain uses TRBV5-4 and TRBJ2-3; no firm D call. Germline V gene lookup returns CDR1 SGHNT and CDR2 YYREEE (reference sequence). V lost 4 bases and J lost 6, with 9 bases in between. This CDR3 comprises 12 residues. CDR3 DNA sequence: TGTGCCAGCAGCCTCCTAGGGGATACGCAGTATTTT. Its translation: CASSLLGDTQYF.

V gene TRBV28 combines with J gene TRBJ2-3, with 8 bases aligning to TRBD1. V gave up 6 bases and J gave up 2 bases; unmatched junction bases: 10. Per the germline V gene, CDR1 is MDHEN and CDR2 is SYDVKM. The CDR3 loop spans 16 amino acids. The CDR3 nucleotides read TGTGCCAGCAGGGTGACAGGGGACCTCAACACAGATACGCAGTATTTT. It translates to CASRVTGDLNTDTQYF. Combining the CDR3 with reference TRBV28 and TRBJ2-3 gives the whole variable domain DVKVTQSSRYLVKRTGEKVFLECVQDMDHENMFWYRQDPGLGLRLIYFSYDVKMKEKGDIPEGYSVSREKKERFSLILESASTNQTSMYLCASRVTGDLNTDTQYFGPGTRLTVL.

The chain joins TRBV7-9 to TRBJ2-7, with TRBD1 matching 9 bases. Germline CDR1 reads SEHNR; CDR2 reads FQNEAQ (reference sequence). The J segment lost 5 bases and the V segment lost 4 bases, leaving 6 bases of the junction unmatched. This CDR3 comprises 14 residues. The CDR3 loop is CASSSYGQGNEQYF. The CDR3 bases are TGTGCCAGCAGCTCCTACGGACAGGGGAACGAGCAGTACTTC.